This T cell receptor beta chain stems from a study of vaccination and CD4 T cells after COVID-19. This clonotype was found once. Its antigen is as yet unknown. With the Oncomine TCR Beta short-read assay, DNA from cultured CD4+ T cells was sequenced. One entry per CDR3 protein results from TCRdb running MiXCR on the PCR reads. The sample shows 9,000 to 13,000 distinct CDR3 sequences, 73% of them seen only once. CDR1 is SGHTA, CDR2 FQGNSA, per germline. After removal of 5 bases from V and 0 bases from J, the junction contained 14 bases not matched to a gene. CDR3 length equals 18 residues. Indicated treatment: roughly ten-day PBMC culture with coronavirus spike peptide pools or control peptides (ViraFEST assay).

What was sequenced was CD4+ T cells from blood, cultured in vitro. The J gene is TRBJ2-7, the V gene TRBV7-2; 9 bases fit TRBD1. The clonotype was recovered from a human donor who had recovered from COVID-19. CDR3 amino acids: CASSRSGYQTGGSYEQYF. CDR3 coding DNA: TGTGCCAGCAGCCGCTCCGGATACCAGACAGGGGGCTCCTACGAGCAGTACTTC. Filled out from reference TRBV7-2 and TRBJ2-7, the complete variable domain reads GAGVSQSPSNKVTEKGKDVELRCDPISGHTALYWYRQSLGQGLEFLIYFQGNSAPDKSGLPSDRFSAERTGGSVSTLTIQRTQQEDSAVYLCASSRSGYQTGGSYEQYFGPGTRLTVT.